These 26 T cell receptor beta chains were sequenced from one sample in a study of blood T cell repertoires in COVID-19. This table comes from immunoSEQ multiplex PCR, and its TCRdb copy is limited to in-frame clones, with some not included. The sample carries 200,000 to 300,000 clones, roughly 88% recorded once. Sequencing was performed on PBMCs or T cells enriched from blood (not recorded which). The receptors derive from a woman aged 40 to 55 who had been exposed to COVID-19.

The rearrangement uses TRBV4-3 and TRBJ1-4; D is unresolved. The V end lost 1 base, the J end lost 11 bases, and 8 bases lay between the germline ends. The germline V gene encodes CDR1 LGHNA and CDR2 YSLEER. There are 12 residues in the CDR3. This CDR3 is CASSQAAGKLFF. CDR3 in DNA: TGCGCCAGCAGCCAAGCAGCGGGGAAACTGTTTTTT.

The rearrangement joins TRBV2 to TRBJ2-3; 11 bases align to TRBD2. Germline V gene sequence: CDR1 SNHLY, CDR2 FYNNEI. V was clipped by 6 bases and J by 4 bases; unmatched bases: 9. This CDR3 is built from 16 residues. As DNA, the CDR3 is TGTGCCAGCAGGGCTAGCGGGGGGCTCGGCTCAGATACGCAGTATTTT. The encoded protein is CASRASGGLGSDTQYF.

V is TRBV19 and J is TRBJ1-2; D uncertain. Trimming took 3 bases from V and 3 from J, leaving 11 bases between them. This CDR3 contains 14 residues. Germline V CDR1 and CDR2: LNHDA, SQIVND (reference sequence). The CDR3 region has the DNA TGTGCCAGTAGTATCCGGGAATCTCACTATGGCTACACCTTC. This codes for CASSIRESHYGYTF.

Written as DNA, the CDR3 is TGTGCCAGCAGCCTAGGGGGACAGGGAGCTTTCTTT. Translation gives CASSLGGQGAFF. V and J are TRBV11-2 and TRBJ1-1; the match to TRBD1 covers 9 bases. Germline trimming cut 5 bases from V and 10 bases from J; bases unmatched to any gene: 5. Germline V lookup: CDR1 SGHAT, CDR2 FQNNGV. CDR3 length: 12 residues. Together with reference TRBV11-2 and TRBJ1-1, the CDR3 gives the full variable domain: EAGVAQSPRYKIIEKRQSVAFWCNPISGHATLYWYQQILGQGPKLLIQFQNNGVVDDSQLPKDRFSAERLKGVDSTLKIQPAKLEDSAVYLCASSLGGQGAFFGQGTRLTVV.

The chain combines TRBV18 with TRBJ2-5; 9 positions match TRBD2. Trimming cost V 2 bases and J 3 bases; bases outside gene matches: 1. In germline, CDR1 is KGHSH, CDR2 LQKENI. This CDR3 has 14 amino acids. The CDR3 coding sequence is TGTGCCAGCTCACCAAGACTAGCGGAAGAGACCCAGTACTTC. Protein sequence: CASSPRLAEETQYF.

This clone was found once. The V and J genes are TRBV14 and TRBJ1-1, with D unclear. V lost 11 bases to trimming and J lost 5 bases, with 12 bases between them. Germline CDR1 and CDR2: SGHDN and FVKESK. The CDR3 runs to 11 residues. The CDR3, as DNA: TGTGCCCGCGGAGGGAGAACTGAAGCTTTCTTT. It codes for CARGGRTEAFF.

The chain combines TRBV6-5 with TRBJ1-2, with TRBD1 matching over 7 bases. The CDR3 loop spans 16 amino acids. Germline assignment: CDR1 MNHEY and CDR2 SVGAGI. Trimming at V came to 2 bases and at J to 4 bases, leaving 10 bases not matched to a gene. DNA for the CDR3: TGTGCCAGCAGTTACAGCCCTGACAGGGCAAGCTATGGCTACACCTTC. Protein: CASSYSPDRASYGYTF.

This chain uses TRBV18 with TRBJ2-5; TRBD1 agrees at 7 bases. Germline V CDR1 and CDR2: KGHSH, LQKENI. The CDR3 runs 14 residues. The junction had 5 bases not matched to a gene; V was cut back by 4 bases and J by 3 bases. For the CDR3, the DNA is TGTGCCAGCTCACACCGGGACAGAGAAGAGACCCAGTACTTC. It translates to CASSHRDREETQYF.

The chain employs TRBV28 and TRBJ1-3, with D possibly TRBD1 on 6 matching bases. CDR3 length equals 17 residues. In germline, CDR1 is MDHEN, CDR2 SYDVKM. V lost 1 base and J lost 2, with 15 bases in between. CDR3 nucleotide sequence: TGTGCCAGCAGTTTATTCGACTGGGGGGGGCCTGGAAACACCATATATTTT. This encodes CASSLFDWGGPGNTIYF.

The chain combines TRBV6-2 or TRBV6-3 with TRBJ1-2; D not resolved. The CDR3 length is 13 residues. Trimming took off 4 bases at V and 5 bases at J, with 11 bases between the two ends. CDR1 MNHEY and CDR2 SVGEGT come from the germline V gene. The CDR3 nucleotides read TGTGCCAGCAGTTCCCAGGCGGGGTATGGCTACACCTTC. The encoded protein is CASSSQAGYGYTF.

The chain joins TRBV3-1 (or the pseudogene TRBV3-2) to TRBJ1-1; perhaps TRBD1 as D (6 bases). Between the trimmed V and J ends, which lost 2 bases and 5 bases, there was a span of 12 bases. The CDR3 loop spans 14 amino acids. The germline V gene encodes CDR1 LGHDT and CDR2 YNNKEL (reference sequence). CDR3 nucleotides: TGTGCCAGCAGCCAATTCACAGGGAGAACTGAAGCTTTCTTT. As protein: CASSQFTGRTEAFF.

The J gene is TRBJ1-1, the V gene TRBV15, with 9 nucleotides matching TRBD1. The CDR3 has 15 residues. V lost 3 bases, J lost 6 bases, and 8 bases stayed unmatched. Germline values: CDR1 LNHNV, CDR2 YYDKDF (reference sequence). The CDR3 DNA sequence: TGTGCCACCAGCAGGGAACAGGGGGCGTTTGCTGAAGCTTTCTTT. This encodes CATSREQGAFAEAFF. Full variable domain (remainder filled in from reference TRBV15 and TRBJ1-1): DAMVIQNPRYQVTQFGKPVTLSCSQTLNHNVMYWYQQKSSQAPKLLFHYYDKDFNNEADTPDNFQSRRPNTSFCFLDIRSPGLGDTAMYLCATSREQGAFAEAFFGQGTRLTVV.

This clone occurred once. The chain links TRBV12-5 to TRBJ2-5, with a possible D match to TRBD2 (5 bases). The CDR3 contains 15 residues. Germline V lookup: CDR1 LGHNT, CDR2 FRNRAP. Between the trimmed V and J ends, which lost 6 bases and 5 bases, there was a span of 19 bases. CDR3 bases: TGTGCTAGTGGCCTAAATAGCGCGGCCGTCGAGACCCAGTACTTC. It codes for CASGLNSAAVETQYF.

The chain joins TRBV11-1 to TRBJ2-7, with 8 bases lining up with TRBD1. CDR1 is SGHAT, CDR2 FQDESV, per germline (reference sequence). V trimming: 6 bases; J trimming: 6 bases; junction bases outside the gene matches: 4. This CDR3 has 12 amino acids. CDR3 region: CASSSTGGEQYF. For the CDR3, the DNA is TGTGCCAGCAGTTCTACAGGGGGCGAGCAGTACTTC.

The rearrangement uses TRBV4-1 and TRBJ1-4, with TRBD1 identical over 7 bases. There are 14 residues in the CDR3. Per the germline V gene, CDR1 is MGHRA and CDR2 is YSYEKL. V was pared by 4 bases and J by 3 bases, with 2 bases of the junction left unmatched. The CDR3 here is CASSPGQSNEKLFF. The DNA for the CDR3 is TGCGCCAGCAGCCCGGGACAGTCTAATGAAAAACTGTTTTTT.

This clone was found once. The rearrangement uses TRBV29-1 and TRBJ1-2; no reliable D call. The CDR3 contains 14 residues. Trimming removed 6 bases at V and 8 bases at J, with 22 bases between. Per the germline V gene, CDR1 is SQVTM and CDR2 is ANQGSEA. In DNA, the CDR3 is TGCAGCGTACTAACCGAGACGGGTCCGTGGGGCTACACCTTC. Protein sequence: CSVLTETGPWGYTF.

The sample holds one count of this clone. This chain joins TRBV24-1 and TRBJ2-2; D might be TRBD1 (6 bases). The length of the CDR3 is 18 residues. CDR1 KGHDR and CDR2 SFDVKD come from the germline V gene. The germline V and J ends were trimmed by 3 bases and 4 bases, with 20 bases remaining between them. The CDR3 loop reads CATSDITLQGESTGELFF. CDR3 DNA: TGTGCCACCAGTGATATTACGCTACAGGGAGAGAGCACCGGGGAGCTGTTTTTT.

The V and J genes are TRBV4-2 and TRBJ1-1, with unresolved D. The CDR3 has 13 residues. Germline CDR1 is LGHNA and CDR2 is YNFKEQ. Trimming took off 3 bases at V and 7 bases at J, with 12 bases between the two ends. Written as DNA, the CDR3 is TGTGCCAGCAGCCATACCGGGTACGATGAAGCTTTCTTT. Its translation is CASSHTGYDEAFF.

The table lists this clone with a count of one. The chain joins TRBV4-1 to TRBJ2-3, with 11 bases that match TRBD2. The CDR3 has 15 amino acids. The germline V gene encodes CDR1 MGHRA and CDR2 YSYEKL. J lost 6 bases, V lost 6 bases, and 8 bases had no gene match. The chain's CDR3 is CASSPLAGAEDTQYF. CDR3 sequence (DNA): TGCGCCAGCAGTCCACTAGCGGGAGCTGAGGATACGCAGTATTTT.

The CDR3 bases are TGTGCCAGCAGCTCCTTTTTAGCGGGAGGGGCCGGGGAGCTGTTTTTT. It is translated as CASSSFLAGGAGELFF. This chain connects TRBV7-9 to TRBJ2-2, with 11 bases lining up with TRBD2. V dropped 4 bases and J dropped 6; count of bases not matched to a gene: 7. CDR3 length: 16 amino acids. Per the germline V gene, CDR1 is SEHNR and CDR2 is FQNEAQ (reference sequence).

This clone was picked up a small number of times. The rearrangement links TRBV7-2 to TRBJ2-7, with D possibly being TRBD2 (7 bases). The CDR3 length is 14 residues. CDR1 is SGHTA, CDR2 FQGNSA, per germline. Trimming removed 2 bases at V and 6 bases at J, with 14 bases between. CDR3: CASSLSPRGGEQYF. In DNA, the CDR3 is TGTGCCAGCAGCTTATCCCCGAGGGGGGGCGAGCAGTACTTC.

The chain couples TRBV13 to TRBJ2-2; 9 bases are a match to TRBD1. The CDR3 is 15 residues long. Germline V gene data show CDR1 as PRHDT and CDR2 as FYEKMQ (reference sequence). V dropped 3 bases and J dropped 8; count of bases not matched to a gene: 7. In nucleotides, the CDR3 is TGTGCCAGCAGCTTCCGGGACAGGGCGATAGGGGAGCTGTTTTTT. Its translation is CASSFRDRAIGELFF.

The V call is TRBV12-3 or TRBV12-4, the J call TRBJ2-1; D gene uncertain. Trimming left V 3 bases short and J 3 bases short, with 6 bases between. The CDR3 length is 13 residues. For the CDR3, the DNA is TGTGCCAGCAGTTTGCCCAGCTACAATGAGCAGTTCTTC. It yields the protein CASSLPSYNEQFF.

The CDR3 bases are TGTGCCAGCAGTTCACAGGGGTCTGGCACAGATACGCAGTATTTT. Amino acid sequence: CASSSQGSGTDTQYF. The chain uses TRBV28 and TRBJ2-3; 7 positions match TRBD1. V shed 4 bases, J shed 1 base, and the junction held 5 bases outside the gene matches. Germline V gives CDR1 MDHEN, CDR2 SYDVKM. The length of the CDR3 is 15 residues.

The chain combines TRBV30 with TRBJ2-1, with D maybe TRBD1 (7 bases). The CDR3 has 14 residues. V was trimmed by 2 bases and J by 9 bases, leaving 17 bases between them. CDR1 GTSNPN and CDR2 SVGIG come from the germline V gene (reference sequence). The DNA for the CDR3 is TGTGCCTGGAGTCCACCCCCTCAGGGGGGTGAGCAGTTCTTC. Protein product: CAWSPPPQGGEQFF.

This sequence joins TRBV5-8 and TRBJ1-5; perhaps TRBD1 as D (5 bases). The CDR3 has 15 residues. Trimming shortened V by 0 bases and J by 0 bases, and 7 bases separated the two germline ends. CDR1 SGHTS and CDR2 YDEGEE come from the germline V gene. CDR3 coding DNA: TGTGCCAGCAGCTTGGGACAGAATAGCAATCAGCCCCAGCATTTT. As protein: CASSLGQNSNQPQHF.